What follows describes a single T cell receptor (beta chain). Its antigen remains unknown. This sample is part of a study of radiotherapy plus CTLA-4 blockade in lung cancer. Study summary: Approximately 18% of patients responded objectively, and 31% achieved disease control. Whole-study results and caveats: Early clone dynamics of blood T cells, plus interferon-beta, reportedly predicted response best. Blood TCR clones of tumor origin expanded after radiotherapy plus ipilimumab.

Repertoires were generated with immunoSEQ multiplex PCR, while TCRdb's copy carries only in-frame clones and drops some. The sample lists roughly 46,000 clones, around 76% occurring once. The study gave focal radiation plus ipilimumab CTLA-4 blockade to patients with chemo-refractory metastatic non-small-cell lung cancer. The receptor's source is a human donor with non-small cell lung cancer who had stable disease on radiotherapy plus ipilimumab. The sequencing here drew on peripheral blood, taken from a patient treated with radiotherapy plus ipilimumab.

The CDR3 nucleotides are TGCGCCAGCAGCTTGGTTCGGGACAGCGATACCTACGAGCAGTACTTC. This translates into CASSLVRDSDTYEQYF. The chain has TRBV5-1 and TRBJ2-7, with 7 nucleotides matching TRBD1. CDR1 and CDR2 from the germline V gene are SGHRS and YFSETQ. This CDR3 has 16 amino acids. The V segment lost 0 bases and the J segment 2 bases; nucleotides outside the gene matches: 8.